This entry is about one T cell receptor (beta chain). A second PCR, run for about 7 to 12 cycles, used a sample-barcoded 5' primer plus a J-beta primer mix. TCRdb reprocessed the 5' RACE reads via MiXCR and lists one record per CDR3 protein. The sample contains some 730,000 distinct CDR3 sequences, 22% of which appear only once. The sample is drawn from a study of blood T cells in healthy people across ages. Between the trimmed V and J ends, which lost 5 bases and 5 bases, there was a span of 6 bases. The germline V gene has CDR1 SGHRS and CDR2 YFSETQ. This CDR3 comprises 11 residues. The TCR sequence derives from a man aged 65 to 85 in good health. The sample comprised blood. The V call is TRBV5-1, the J call TRBJ2-3; D gene uncertain. The CDR3 DNA reads TGCGCCAGCAGGTGGTTAGATACGCAGTATTTT. It specifies CASRWLDTQYF.